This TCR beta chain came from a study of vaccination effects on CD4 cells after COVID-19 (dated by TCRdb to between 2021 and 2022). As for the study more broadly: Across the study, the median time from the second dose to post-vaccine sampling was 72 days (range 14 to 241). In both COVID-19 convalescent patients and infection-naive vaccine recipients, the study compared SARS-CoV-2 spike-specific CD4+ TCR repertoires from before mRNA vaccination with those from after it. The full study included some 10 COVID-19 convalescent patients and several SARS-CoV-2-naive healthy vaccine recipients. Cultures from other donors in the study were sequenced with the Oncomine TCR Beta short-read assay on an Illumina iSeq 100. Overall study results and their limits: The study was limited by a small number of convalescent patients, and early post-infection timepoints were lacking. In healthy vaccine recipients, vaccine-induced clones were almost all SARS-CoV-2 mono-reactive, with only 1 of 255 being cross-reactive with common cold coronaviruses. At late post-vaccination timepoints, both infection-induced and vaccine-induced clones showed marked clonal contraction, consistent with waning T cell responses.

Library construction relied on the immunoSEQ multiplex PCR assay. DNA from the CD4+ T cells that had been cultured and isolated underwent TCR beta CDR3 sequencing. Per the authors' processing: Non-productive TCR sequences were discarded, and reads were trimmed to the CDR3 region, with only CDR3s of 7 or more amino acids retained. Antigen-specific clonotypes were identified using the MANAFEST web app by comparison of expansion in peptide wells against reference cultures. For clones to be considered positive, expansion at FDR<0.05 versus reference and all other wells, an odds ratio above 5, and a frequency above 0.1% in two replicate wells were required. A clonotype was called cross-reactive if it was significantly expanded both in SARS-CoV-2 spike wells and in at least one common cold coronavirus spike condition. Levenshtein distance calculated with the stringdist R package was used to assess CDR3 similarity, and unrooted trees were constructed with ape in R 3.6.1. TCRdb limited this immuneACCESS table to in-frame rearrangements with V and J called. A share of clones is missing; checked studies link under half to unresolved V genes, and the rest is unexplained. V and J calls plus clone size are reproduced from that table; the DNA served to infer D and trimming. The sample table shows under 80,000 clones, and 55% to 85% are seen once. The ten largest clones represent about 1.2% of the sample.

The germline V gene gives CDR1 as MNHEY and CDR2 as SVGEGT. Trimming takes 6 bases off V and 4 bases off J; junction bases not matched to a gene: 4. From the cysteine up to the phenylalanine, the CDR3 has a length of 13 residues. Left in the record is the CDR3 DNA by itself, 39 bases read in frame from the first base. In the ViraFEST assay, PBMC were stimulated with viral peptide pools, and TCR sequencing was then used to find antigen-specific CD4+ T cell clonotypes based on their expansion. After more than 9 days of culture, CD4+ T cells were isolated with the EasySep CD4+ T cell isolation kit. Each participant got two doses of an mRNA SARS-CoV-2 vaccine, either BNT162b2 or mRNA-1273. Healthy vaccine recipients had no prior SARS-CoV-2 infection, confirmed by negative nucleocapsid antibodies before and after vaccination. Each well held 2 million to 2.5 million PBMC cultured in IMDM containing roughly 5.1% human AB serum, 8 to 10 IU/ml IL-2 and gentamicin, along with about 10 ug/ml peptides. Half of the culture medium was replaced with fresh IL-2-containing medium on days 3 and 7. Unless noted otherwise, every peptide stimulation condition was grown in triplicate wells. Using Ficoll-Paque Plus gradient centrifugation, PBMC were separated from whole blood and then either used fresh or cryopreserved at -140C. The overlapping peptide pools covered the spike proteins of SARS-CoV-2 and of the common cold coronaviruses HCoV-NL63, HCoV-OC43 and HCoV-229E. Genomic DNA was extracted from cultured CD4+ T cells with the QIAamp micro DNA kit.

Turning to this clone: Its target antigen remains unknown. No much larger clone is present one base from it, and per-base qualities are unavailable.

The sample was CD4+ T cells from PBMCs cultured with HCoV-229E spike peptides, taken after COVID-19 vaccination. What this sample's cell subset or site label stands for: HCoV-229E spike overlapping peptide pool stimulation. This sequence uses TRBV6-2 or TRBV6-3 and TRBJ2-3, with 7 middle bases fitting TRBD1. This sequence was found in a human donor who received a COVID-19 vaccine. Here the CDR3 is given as CASSDRAADTQYF. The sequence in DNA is TGTGCCAGCAGCGACAGGGCAGCAGATACGCAGTATTTT.